This T cell receptor beta chain emerged from a study of shared clonotypes between healthy human individuals. Overall study results and limits: What rarefaction showed was incomplete sorted-subset sequencing despite large depth.

Naive CD8 cells were CD45RO-negative, positively selected for CCR7, excluding terminally differentiated effector memory CD45RA+ cells. This table comes from immunoSEQ multiplex PCR, and its TCRdb copy is limited to in-frame clones, with some not included. Of hundreds of thousands of clones listed, 85% to 95% are singletons. This clone was found once. Its antigen is still unknown. V was shortened by 1 base and J by 9 bases, with 16 bases between the two germline ends. Germline V gene data show CDR1 as SEHNR and CDR2 as FQNEAQ (reference sequence). This CDR3 has 15 residues. The chain carries TRBV7-9 and TRBJ2-1; maybe TRBD2 (5 bases). Sequenced material: naive CD8+ T cells sorted from blood. The origin of this receptor is a woman under 40 in good health. Here the CDR3 reads CASSLVLDGIGEQFF. CDR3 nucleotide sequence: TGTGCCAGCAGCTTAGTTCTGGACGGGATAGGTGAGCAGTTCTTC.